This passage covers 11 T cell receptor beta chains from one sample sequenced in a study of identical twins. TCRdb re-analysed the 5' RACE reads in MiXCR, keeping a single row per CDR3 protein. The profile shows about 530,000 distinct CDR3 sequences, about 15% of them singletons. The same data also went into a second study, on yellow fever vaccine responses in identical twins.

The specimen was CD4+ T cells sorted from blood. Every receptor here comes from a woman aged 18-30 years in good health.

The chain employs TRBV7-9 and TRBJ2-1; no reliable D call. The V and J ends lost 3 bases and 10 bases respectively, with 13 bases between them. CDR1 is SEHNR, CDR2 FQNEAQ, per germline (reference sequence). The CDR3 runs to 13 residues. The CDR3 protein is CASSLVNGKEQFF. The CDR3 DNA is TGTGCCAGCAGCTTGGTAAATGGGAAAGAGCAGTTCTTC.

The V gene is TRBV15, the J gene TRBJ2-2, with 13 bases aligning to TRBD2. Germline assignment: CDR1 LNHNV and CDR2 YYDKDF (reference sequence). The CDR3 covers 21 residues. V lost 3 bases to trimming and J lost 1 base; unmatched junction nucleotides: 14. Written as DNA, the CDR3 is TGTGCCACCAGCAGTGACCTGGGACTAGCGGGGTCTTTTAGGAACACCGGGGAGCTGTTTTTT. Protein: CATSSDLGLAGSFRNTGELFF.

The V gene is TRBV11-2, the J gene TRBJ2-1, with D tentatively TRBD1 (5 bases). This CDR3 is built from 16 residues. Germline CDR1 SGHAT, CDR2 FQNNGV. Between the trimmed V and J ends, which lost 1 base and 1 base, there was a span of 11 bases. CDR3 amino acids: CASSLGGSRSYNEQFF. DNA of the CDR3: TGTGCCAGCAGCTTAGGGGGCAGCAGATCCTACAATGAGCAGTTCTTC.

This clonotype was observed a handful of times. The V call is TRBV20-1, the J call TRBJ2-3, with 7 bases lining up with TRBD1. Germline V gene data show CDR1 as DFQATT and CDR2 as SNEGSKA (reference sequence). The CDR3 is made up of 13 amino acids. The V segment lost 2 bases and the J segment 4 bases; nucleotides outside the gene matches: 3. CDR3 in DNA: TGCAGTGCTAGACCCGGGACAGCAGATACGCAGTATTTT. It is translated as CSARPGTADTQYF.

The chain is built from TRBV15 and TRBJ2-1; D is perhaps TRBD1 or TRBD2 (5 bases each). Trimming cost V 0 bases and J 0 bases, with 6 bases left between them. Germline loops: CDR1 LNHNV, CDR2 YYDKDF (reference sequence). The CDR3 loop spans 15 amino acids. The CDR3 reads CATSRDGTSYNEQFF. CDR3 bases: TGTGCCACCAGCAGAGACGGGACCTCCTACAATGAGCAGTTCTTC.

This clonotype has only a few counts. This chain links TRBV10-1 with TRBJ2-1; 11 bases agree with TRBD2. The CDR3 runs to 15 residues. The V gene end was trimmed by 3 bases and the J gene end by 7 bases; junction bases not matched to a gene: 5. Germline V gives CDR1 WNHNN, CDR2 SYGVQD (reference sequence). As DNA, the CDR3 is TGCGCCAGCAGTGAAGTAGCGGGGGGGCGGAATGAGCAGTTCTTC. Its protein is CASSEVAGGRNEQFF.

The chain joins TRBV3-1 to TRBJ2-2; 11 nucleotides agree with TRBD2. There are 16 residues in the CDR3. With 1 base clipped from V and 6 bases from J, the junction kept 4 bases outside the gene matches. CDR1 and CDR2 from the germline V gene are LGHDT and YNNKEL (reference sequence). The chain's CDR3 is CASSQGLAGLSGELFF. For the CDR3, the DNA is TGTGCCAGCAGCCAAGGACTAGCGGGGTTGTCCGGGGAGCTGTTTTTT.

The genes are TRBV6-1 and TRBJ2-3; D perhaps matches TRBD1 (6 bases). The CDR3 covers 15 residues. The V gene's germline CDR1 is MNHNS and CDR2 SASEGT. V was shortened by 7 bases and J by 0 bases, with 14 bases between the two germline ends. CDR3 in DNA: TGTGCCAGCACCAAACAGGGATTTAGCACAGATACGCAGTATTTT. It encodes CASTKQGFSTDTQYF.

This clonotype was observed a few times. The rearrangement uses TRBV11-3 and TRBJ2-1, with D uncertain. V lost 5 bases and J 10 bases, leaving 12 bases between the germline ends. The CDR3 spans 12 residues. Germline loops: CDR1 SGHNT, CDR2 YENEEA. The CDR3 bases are TGTGCCAGCAGCCCTCGACCCGCCGAGCAGTTCTTC. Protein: CASSPRPAEQFF.

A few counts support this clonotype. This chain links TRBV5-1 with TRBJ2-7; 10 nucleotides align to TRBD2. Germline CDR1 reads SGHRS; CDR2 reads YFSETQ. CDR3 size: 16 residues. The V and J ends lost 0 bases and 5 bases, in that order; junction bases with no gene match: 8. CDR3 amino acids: CASSLAASGRSNEQYF. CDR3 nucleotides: TGCGCCAGCAGCTTGGCAGCTAGCGGGAGAAGCAACGAGCAGTACTTC.

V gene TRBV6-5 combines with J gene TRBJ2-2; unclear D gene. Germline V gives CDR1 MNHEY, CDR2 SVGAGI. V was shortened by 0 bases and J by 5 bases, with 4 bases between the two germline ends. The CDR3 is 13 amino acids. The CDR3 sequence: CASSYSWTGELFF. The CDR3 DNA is TGTGCCAGCAGTTACTCGTGGACCGGGGAGCTGTTTTTT.